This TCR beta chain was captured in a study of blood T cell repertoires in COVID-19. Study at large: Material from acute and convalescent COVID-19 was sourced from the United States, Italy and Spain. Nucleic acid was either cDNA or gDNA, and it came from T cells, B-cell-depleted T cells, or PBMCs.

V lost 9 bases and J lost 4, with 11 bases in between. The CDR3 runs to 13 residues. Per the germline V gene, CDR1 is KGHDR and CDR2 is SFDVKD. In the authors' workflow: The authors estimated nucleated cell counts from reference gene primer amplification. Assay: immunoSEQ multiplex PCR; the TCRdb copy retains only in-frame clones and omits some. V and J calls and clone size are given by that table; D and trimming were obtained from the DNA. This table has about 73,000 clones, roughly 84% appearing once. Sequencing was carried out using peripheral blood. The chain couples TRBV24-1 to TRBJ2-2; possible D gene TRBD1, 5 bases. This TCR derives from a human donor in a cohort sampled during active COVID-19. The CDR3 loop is CATGQGGTGELFF. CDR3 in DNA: TGTGCCACCGGGCAGGGTGGCACCGGGGAGCTGTTTTTT.